This T cell receptor beta chain is drawn from a study of blood T cell repertoires in COVID-19. Across the study: The analysed material was cDNA or gDNA that came from T cells, B-cell-depleted T cells, or PBMCs.

Germline-derived CDR1 and CDR2 are MNHNY and SVGAGI (reference sequence). The CDR3 has 15 residues. V was clipped by 4 bases and J by 0 bases, with 10 bases between them. Original processing notes: Estimated nucleated cell counts came from reference gene primer amplification. Repertoires were generated with immunoSEQ multiplex PCR, while TCRdb's copy carries only in-frame clones and drops some. Clone size and the V and J calls come from that table; the DNA yielded D and trimming. The table shows 90,000 to 100,000 clones, with 80% to 85% occurring only once. The sequence was obtained from a man in his 60s with acute or convalescent COVID-19. This sequence joins TRBV6-6 and TRBJ2-1, with D perhaps TRBD2 (6 bases). Sequencing was carried out using peripheral blood. The CDR3 region has the DNA TGTGCCAGCAGTTCTCTCGGGAGCTCCTACAATGAGCAGTTCTTC. As protein: CASSSLGSSYNEQFF.